The entry below gives a single T cell receptor beta chain sequence along with its context. The J segment lost 8 bases and the V segment lost 5 bases, leaving 7 bases of the junction unmatched. This CDR3 is built from 13 residues. Germline loops: CDR1 MDHEN, CDR2 SYDVKM. Residents of around 24 US areas, aged roughly 18 to 95 years, made up the participants. The sample belongs to a study of blood T cell repertoires in COVID-19. The overall study: T cells, B-cell-depleted T cells, or PBMCs provided the cDNA or gDNA that served as material.

Using immunoSEQ multiplex PCR, the repertoire was profiled, and TCRdb retains in-frame clones only, with some absent. The sample carries 200,000 to 300,000 clones, 86% recorded once. This sequence joins TRBV28 and TRBJ2-7, with 9 positions matching TRBD2. This sequence was found in a woman aged 45 to 65 who had recovered from COVID-19. The sequenced material came from PBMCs or T cells enriched from blood (not recorded which). The CDR3 here is CASSAGGGLQQYF. The CDR3 DNA sequence: TGTGCCAGCAGTGCGGGGGGGGGCTTACAGCAGTACTTC.